This T cell receptor (beta chain) was found in a study of T-cell memory formation after mild COVID-19. TCRdb re-called the 5' RACE reads through MiXCR, storing one row per CDR3 protein. The sample shows about half a million distinct CDR3 sequences, approximately 18% of them seen only once. The CDR3 totals 14 residues. CDR1 and CDR2 from the germline V gene are SGHRS and YFSETQ. Deletions cut 6 bases from V and 4 bases from J, with 16 bases between. The sample was PBMCs or a T cell subset sorted from them (not recorded which). This chain uses TRBV5-1 with TRBJ2-5; D possibly corresponds to TRBD2 (7 bases). The source is an adult woman who had mild COVID-19 (a few samples of this study predate the infection). Cell type and time point are not known. CDR3 nucleotides: TGCGCCAGCACCGGTGGGGGGGCAGGAGAGACCCAGTACTTC. Protein: CASTGGGAGETQYF. The entire variable domain, with the rest obtained from reference TRBV5-1 and TRBJ2-5, is as follows: KAGVTQTPRYLIKTRGQQVTLSCSPISGHRSVSWYQQTPGQGLQFLFEYFSETQRNKGNFPGRFSGRQFSNSRSEMNVSTLELGDSALYLCASTGGGAGETQYFGPGTRLLVL.